This TCR beta chain is drawn from a study of breast tumors, draining lymph nodes, adjacent tissues. Study-wide findings and caveats: Data only fit, rather than demonstrated, lymph node origin of most tumor T cells. Tumor and nontumor repertoires were significantly more similar in luminal-like than in basal-like breast cancer. Tumor repertoires ranked between lymph nodes and nontumor tissue in diversity, with V and J gene preferences.

This clonotype was recorded many times. Its antigen remains unknown. Axillary draining lymph nodes of breast cancer patients supplied the node samples. TCRdb re-derived calls from the multiplex PCR reads in MiXCR, one entry per CDR3 protein. This sample has some 120,000 distinct CDR3 sequences, with 20% found just once. The CDR3 is 14 amino acids. The germline V gene has CDR1 SQVTM and CDR2 ANQGSEA. The J segment lost 0 bases and the V segment lost 6 bases, leaving 7 bases of the junction unmatched. Sequencing used axillary lymph node tissue. This chain joins TRBV29-1 and TRBJ2-7; TRBD1 matches at 8 bases. The clonotype was recovered from a female donor with breast cancer. Some clones in this sample may be carry-over from other donors' samples. This CDR3 reads CSVTGTGFSYEQYF. The CDR3 region has the DNA TGCAGCGTCACCGGGACAGGCTTCTCCTACGAGCAGTACTTC.